This T cell receptor beta chain was documented in a study of T cells after somatic rescue of genetic block. The germline gives CDR1 LNHDA, CDR2 SQIVND (reference sequence). CDR3 length: 13 amino acids. V was clipped by 4 bases and J by 4 bases, with 10 bases between them. The repertoire was sequenced with immunoSEQ multiplex PCR; TCRdb's copy has only in-frame clones and lacks some. This repertoire shows approximately 10,000 clones, over 55% found once; its top ten account for approximately 12%. The sequence derives from a boy between 10 and 17 years old. The specimen was peripheral blood mononuclear cells (PBMCs). This chain connects TRBV19 to TRBJ1-2, with D uncertain. The CDR3 reads CASSRTLVYGYTF. In nucleotides, the CDR3 is TGTGCCAGTAGTAGAACGCTCGTCTATGGCTACACCTTC. Full variable domain (remainder filled in from reference TRBV19 and TRBJ1-2): DGGITQSPKYLFRKEGQNVTLSCEQNLNHDAMYWYRQDPGQGLRLIYYSQIVNDFQKGDIAEGYSVSREKKESFPLTVTSAQKNPTAFYLCASSRTLVYGYTFGSGTRLTVV.